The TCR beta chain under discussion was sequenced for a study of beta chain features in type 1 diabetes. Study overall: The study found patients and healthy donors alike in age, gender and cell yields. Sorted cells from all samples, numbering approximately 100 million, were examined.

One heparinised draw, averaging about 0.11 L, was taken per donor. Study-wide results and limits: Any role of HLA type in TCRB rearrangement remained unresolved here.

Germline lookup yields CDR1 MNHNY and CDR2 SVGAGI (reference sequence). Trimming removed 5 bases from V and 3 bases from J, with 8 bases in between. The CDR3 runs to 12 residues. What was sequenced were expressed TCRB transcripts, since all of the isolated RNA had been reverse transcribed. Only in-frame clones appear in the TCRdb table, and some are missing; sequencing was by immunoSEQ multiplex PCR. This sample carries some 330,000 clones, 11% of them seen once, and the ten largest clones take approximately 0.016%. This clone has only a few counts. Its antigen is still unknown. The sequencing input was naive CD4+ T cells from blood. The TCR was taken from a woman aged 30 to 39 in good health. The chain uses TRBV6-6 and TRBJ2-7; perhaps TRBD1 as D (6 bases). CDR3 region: CASSMDSYEQYF. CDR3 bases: TGTGCCAGCAGTATGGACAGCTACGAGCAGTACTTC.